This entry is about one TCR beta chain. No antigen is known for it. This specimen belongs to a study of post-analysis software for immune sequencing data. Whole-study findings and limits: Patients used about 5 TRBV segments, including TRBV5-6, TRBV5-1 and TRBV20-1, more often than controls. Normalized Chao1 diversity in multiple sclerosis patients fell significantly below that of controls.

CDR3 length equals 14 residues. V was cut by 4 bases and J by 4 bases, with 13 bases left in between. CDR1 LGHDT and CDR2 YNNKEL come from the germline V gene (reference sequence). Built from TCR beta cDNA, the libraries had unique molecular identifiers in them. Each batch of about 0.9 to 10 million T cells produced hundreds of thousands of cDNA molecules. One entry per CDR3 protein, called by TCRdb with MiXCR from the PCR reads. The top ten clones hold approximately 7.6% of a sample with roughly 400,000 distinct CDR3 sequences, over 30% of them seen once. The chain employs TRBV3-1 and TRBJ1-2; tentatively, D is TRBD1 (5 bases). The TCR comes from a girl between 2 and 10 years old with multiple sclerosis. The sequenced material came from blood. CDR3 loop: CASSREGLAYGYTF. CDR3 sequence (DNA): TGTGCCAGCAGCCGCGAGGGGCTAGCCTATGGCTACACCTTC.